The text below deals with one T cell receptor (beta chain). This sample was taken from a study of blood T cell repertoires in COVID-19. The overall study: T cells, B-cell-depleted T cells, or PBMCs provided the cDNA or gDNA that served as material.

The protocol was immunoSEQ multiplex PCR, while the TCRdb copy is restricted to in-frame clones and leaves out a portion. The profile shows roughly 180,000 clones, around 85% of them singletons. CDR1 is SGHRS and CDR2 is YFSETQ in the germline V gene. The V and J ends lost 4 bases and 8 bases, in that order; junction bases with no gene match: 12. The CDR3 length is 15 residues. The sequencing sample was made of peripheral blood. This sequence joins TRBV5-1 and TRBJ2-4; 7 nucleotides agree with TRBD1. The TCR originated in a man in his fifties or sixties who had recovered from COVID-19. The CDR3 region is CASSPQGIRSDIQYF. The CDR3 nucleotides are TGCGCCAGCAGCCCACAGGGGATTAGAAGCGACATTCAGTACTTC. The full variable domain, its missing parts supplied by reference TRBV5-1 and TRBJ2-4, is KAGVTQTPRYLIKTRGQQVTLSCSPISGHRSVSWYQQTPGQGLQFLFEYFSETQRNKGNFPGRFSGRQFSNSRSEMNVSTLELGDSALYLCASSPQGIRSDIQYFGAGTRLSVL.